These 17 T cell receptor beta chains were sequenced from one sample in a study of cytomegalovirus exposure and HLA in healthy donors. PCR amplification relied on 60 Vbeta primers (plus 13 Jbeta primers). The data were produced by immunoSEQ multiplex PCR, yet TCRdb's version contains in-frame clones alone and is incomplete. This sample yields more than 200,000 clones, of which approximately 87% are seen a single time; 1.3% belongs to the top ten. Sample: PBMCs. The source is a human donor in good health.

The V call is TRBV27, the J call TRBJ2-7; the D gene is possibly TRBD1 (6 bases). Per the germline V gene, CDR1 is MNHEY and CDR2 is SMNVEV (reference sequence). V gave up 2 bases and J gave up 2 bases, with 16 bases separating them. There are 16 residues in the CDR3. The CDR3 nucleotides are TGTGCCAGCAGTTTAAAGGGACACGCACAAGCCTACGAGCAGTACTTC. It is translated as CASSLKGHAQAYEQYF.

The rearrangement joins TRBV5-4 to TRBJ2-1, with TRBD2 identical over 13 bases. V lost 3 bases and J lost 8; bases outside the gene matches: 8. Looked up from germline, CDR1 is SGHNT and CDR2 is YYREEE (reference sequence). The CDR3 contains 16 residues. This CDR3 is CASSWGGTSGNHEQFF. In DNA form, the CDR3 reads TGTGCCAGCAGCTGGGGTGGGACTAGCGGGAACCATGAGCAGTTCTTC.

This clone was detected only a few times. The genes are TRBV6-5 and TRBJ2-7; TRBD1 aligns across 8 bases. V trimming: 7 bases; J trimming: 3 bases; junction bases outside the gene matches: 2. Germline assignment: CDR1 MNHEY and CDR2 SVGAGI. The CDR3 sequence is 12 residues long. The CDR3 nucleotides are TGTGCCAGCAACACAGGGGGCTACGAGCAGTACTTC. Its translation: CASNTGGYEQYF.

The V gene is TRBV6-6, the J gene TRBJ2-7, with 7 bases fitting TRBD1. V shed 2 bases, J shed 2 bases, and the junction held 3 bases outside the gene matches. Germline CDR1 and CDR2: MNHNY and SVGAGI (reference sequence). This CDR3 is 14 amino acids long. This chain's CDR3 is CASSYATGTYEQYF. CDR3 bases: TGTGCCAGCAGTTACGCGACAGGGACCTACGAGCAGTACTTC.

As for this clone: At one of its ends the junction is not consistent with the germline gene, which may arise from a read error. This chain uses TRBV7-9 with TRBJ1-2; TRBD1 might be the D (6 bases). Germline V lookup: CDR1 SEHNR, CDR2 FQNEAQ (reference sequence). The CDR3 has 16 amino acids. The DNA for the CDR3 is TGTTCCAGCAGCTTAAGGTCGAAGGGGGAGGGCTATGGCTACACCTTC. Translating it yields CSSSLRSKGEGYGYTF.

V gene TRBV5-1 combines with J gene TRBJ1-6; no clear D gene. Trimming removed 0 bases from V and 9 bases from J, with 10 bases in between. The germline gives CDR1 SGHRS, CDR2 YFSETQ. CDR3 length: 14 residues. The CDR3 reads CASSLAFGGSPLHF. The DNA for the CDR3 is TGCGCCAGCAGCTTGGCGTTTGGAGGTTCACCCCTCCACTTT.

This clone was observed a handful of times. V usage is TRBV4-1 and J usage is TRBJ2-2; no clear D gene. V lost 4 bases and J lost 2, with 14 bases in between. The V gene's germline CDR1 is MGHRA and CDR2 YSYEKL. The CDR3 contains 16 residues. CDR3 residues: CASSPHVLSNTGELFF. The CDR3 DNA reads as TGCGCCAGCAGCCCCCACGTACTATCAAACACCGGGGAGCTGTTTTTT.

The chain links TRBV7-6 to TRBJ2-7; TRBD2 matches 11 bases. The germline V gene encodes CDR1 SGHVS and CDR2 FNYEAQ. CDR3 length: 15 residues. The ends lost 7 bases at V and 7 bases at J; junction bases unmatched: 12. CDR3 nucleotide sequence: TGTGCCAGCACCCGACTAGCGGGACTCTCGTGGGAGCAGTACTTC. Protein: CASTRLAGLSWEQYF.

The chain combines TRBV5-1 with TRBJ2-7; D perhaps matches TRBD2 (5 bases). Trimming shortened V by 4 bases and J by 4 bases, and 15 bases separated the two germline ends. This CDR3 contains 14 residues. Germline CDR1 and CDR2: SGHRS and YFSETQ. CDR3 nucleotides: TGCGCCAGCAGCCACAATCCGGGAACTTACGAGCAGTACTTC. It specifies CASSHNPGTYEQYF. Filled out from reference TRBV5-1 and TRBJ2-7, the complete variable domain reads KAGVTQTPRYLIKTRGQQVTLSCSPISGHRSVSWYQQTPGQGLQFLFEYFSETQRNKGNFPGRFSGRQFSNSRSEMNVSTLELGDSALYLCASSHNPGTYEQYFGPGTRLTVT.

The table lists this clone with a count of one. The CDR3 protein is CASSVAGGRDYGYTF. In nucleotides, the CDR3 is TGTGCCAGCAGCGTAGCGGGGGGGAGAGACTATGGCTACACCTTC. The chain uses TRBV9 and TRBJ1-2; tentative D call: TRBD1 (5 bases). The germline V gene encodes CDR1 SGDLS and CDR2 YYNGEE. This CDR3 comprises 15 residues. With 0 bases removed from V and 3 bases from J, the gap between germline ends came to 12 bases.

The count of this clone is one. The chain carries TRBV6-1 and TRBJ2-2, with a weak D call TRBD1 (7 bases). The ends were cut back, 6 bases at V and 4 bases at J, with 15 bases in the middle. Germline-derived CDR1 and CDR2 are MNHNS and SASEGT. This CDR3 contains 15 residues. The CDR3 coding sequence is TGTGCCAGCAGCGCGGGACAGAGTATCACCGGGGAGCTGTTTTTT. Protein sequence: CASSAGQSITGELFF.

The rearrangement links TRBV27 to TRBJ2-7, with 10 bases matching TRBD1. CDR3 length: 14 amino acids. Germline V gene lookup returns CDR1 MNHEY and CDR2 SMNVEV (reference sequence). The V and J ends lost 6 bases and 5 bases, in that order; junction bases with no gene match: 7. For the CDR3, the DNA is TGTGCCAGCAGGGTCCGGGACAGGGGAGACGAGCAGTACTTC. This translates into CASRVRDRGDEQYF.

This clone showed up just once. This sequence joins TRBV2 and TRBJ2-4, with no clear D. CDR3 length: 15 amino acids. The ends were cut back, 5 bases at V and 6 bases at J, with 17 bases in the middle. The germline gives CDR1 SNHLY, CDR2 FYNNEI. DNA of the CDR3: TGTGCCAGCAGTTCGGGTACGACCCTGGGAAACATTCAGTACTTC. As protein: CASSSGTTLGNIQYF.

The genes are TRBV15 and TRBJ2-7; 9 bases are a match to TRBD2. The junction had 2 bases not matched to a gene; V was cut back by 3 bases and J by 2 bases. Per the germline V gene, CDR1 is LNHNV and CDR2 is YYDKDF (reference sequence). The CDR3 loop spans 14 amino acids. The CDR3 loop reads CATSRVAGAYEQYF. The CDR3 region has the DNA TGTGCCACCAGCAGGGTAGCGGGGGCCTACGAGCAGTACTTC.

The J gene is TRBJ2-7, the V gene TRBV5-6, with 7 bases matching TRBD1. The V gene's germline CDR1 is SGHDT and CDR2 YYEEEE. The CDR3 is made up of 14 amino acids. Trimming removed 5 bases from V and 0 bases from J; junction bases left unmatched: 5. This chain's CDR3 is CASSPDRSSYEQYF. The CDR3 bases are TGTGCCAGCAGTCCGGACAGGAGCTCCTACGAGCAGTACTTC.

The chain employs TRBV5-1 and TRBJ2-1; 8 nucleotides line up with TRBD1. Germline CDR1 is SGHRS and CDR2 is YFSETQ. Trimming at V came to 4 bases and at J to 8 bases, leaving 8 bases not matched to a gene. The CDR3 is 14 residues long. CDR3 protein: CASSPPQGADEQFF. The CDR3 DNA is TGCGCCAGCAGCCCTCCCCAGGGGGCTGATGAGCAGTTCTTC.

J is TRBJ2-7 and V is TRBV7-9; TRBD1 might be the D (5 bases). The CDR3 contains 14 residues. V lost 1 base, J lost 4 bases, and 11 bases lay in between. CDR1 SEHNR and CDR2 FQNEAQ come from the germline V gene (reference sequence). CDR3 sequence: CASSLVTGRYEQYF. DNA of the CDR3: TGTGCCAGCAGCTTAGTCACAGGACGATACGAGCAGTACTTC.